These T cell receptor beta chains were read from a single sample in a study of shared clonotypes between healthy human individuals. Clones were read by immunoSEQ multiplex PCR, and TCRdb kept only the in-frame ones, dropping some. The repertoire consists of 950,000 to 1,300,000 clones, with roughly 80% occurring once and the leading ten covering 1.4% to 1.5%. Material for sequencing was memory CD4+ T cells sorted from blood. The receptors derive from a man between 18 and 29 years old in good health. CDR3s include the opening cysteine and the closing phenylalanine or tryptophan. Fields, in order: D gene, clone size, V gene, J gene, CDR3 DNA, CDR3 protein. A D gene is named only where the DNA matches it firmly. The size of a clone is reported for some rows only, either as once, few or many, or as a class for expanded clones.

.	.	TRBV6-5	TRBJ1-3	TGTGCCAGCAGTTACTCTCAGGGAATTGGAAACACCATATATTTT	CASSYSQGIGNTIYF
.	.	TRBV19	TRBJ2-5	TGTGCCAGTAGTATTGGAAGAGAGACCCAGTACTTC	CASSIGRETQYF
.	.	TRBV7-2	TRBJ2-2	TGTGCCAGCAGCTTGCTCAGGGACACCGGGGAGCTGTTTTTT	CASSLLRDTGELFF
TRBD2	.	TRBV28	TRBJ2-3	TGTGCCAGCAGTCTTACTAGCGGGGGCACAGATACGCAGTATTTT	CASSLTSGGTDTQYF
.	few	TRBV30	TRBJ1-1	TGTGCCTGGAGTACACGGAACACTGAAGCTTTCTTT	CAWSTRNTEAFF
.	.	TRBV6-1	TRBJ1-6	TGTGCCAGCAGTATGGGTTACTCCTATAATTCACCCCTCCACTTT	CASSMGYSYNSPLHF
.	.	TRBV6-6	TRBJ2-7	TGTGCCAGCAGTTACGCGGGGCCAACCTACGAGCAGTACTTC	CASSYAGPTYEQYF
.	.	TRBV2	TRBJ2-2	TGTGCCAGCAGTGATAGGCCTGGCGGGGAGCTGTTTTTT	CASSDRPGGELFF
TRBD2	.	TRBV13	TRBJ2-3	TGTGCCAGCAGTCGCCGTAGCGGGATTGACACAGATACGCAGTATTTT	CASSRRSGIDTDTQYF
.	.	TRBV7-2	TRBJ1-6	TGTGCCAGCAGCTTATCCGCGGGCGTCAATTCACCCCTCCACTTT	CASSLSAGVNSPLHF
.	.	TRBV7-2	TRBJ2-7	TGTGCCAGCAGCTCCGAGGCCAGGAACCCACCCTACGAGCAGTACTTC	CASSSEARNPPYEQYF
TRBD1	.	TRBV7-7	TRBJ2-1	TGTGCTAGCAGCCGGACAGGGGCCTACAATGAGCAGTTCTTC	CASSRTGAYNEQFF
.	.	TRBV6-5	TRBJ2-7	TGTGCCAGCAGTTACTCGGGCCAGCACCCGTCCTACGAGCAGTACTTC	CASSYSGQHPSYEQYF
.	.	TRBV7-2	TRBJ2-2	TGTGCCAGCAGCGCGTCGGGAGCCGGGGAGCTGTTTTTT	CASSASGAGELFF
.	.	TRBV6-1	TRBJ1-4	TGTGCCAGCAGTGGCCTTTTATATGAAAAACTGTTTTTT	CASSGLLYEKLFF
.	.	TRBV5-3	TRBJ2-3	TGTGCCAGAAGCTTGGGGGTAGGTAACACAGATACGCAGTATTTT	CARSLGVGNTDTQYF
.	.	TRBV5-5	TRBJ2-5	TGTGCCAGCAGCTTCTTTACTCGGGGCCAAGAGACCCAGTACTTC	CASSFFTRGQETQYF
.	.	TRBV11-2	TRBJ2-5	TGTGCCAGCAGCTCAGCCCGTGGAGAGACCCAGTACTTC	CASSSARGETQYF
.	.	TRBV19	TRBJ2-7	TGTGCCAGTAGTATAGGACCACAGCGCTACGAGCAGTACTTC	CASSIGPQRYEQYF
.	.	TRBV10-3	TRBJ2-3	TGTGCCATCAGTGGGGGCCTTCAAGATACGCAGTATTTT	CAISGGLQDTQYF
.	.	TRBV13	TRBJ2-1	TGTGCCAGCAGCTTAGGCCGTGGTGCGGGGTTGTGGAATGAGCAGTTCTTC	CASSLGRGAGLWNEQFF
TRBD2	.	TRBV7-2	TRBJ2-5	TGTGCCAGCAGCTTGGAGCGGGGGGGCCGGACCCAGTACTTC	CASSLERGGRTQYF
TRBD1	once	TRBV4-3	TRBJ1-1	TGCGCCAGCAGCCAAGATATCGGCAGGGGGACTGAAGCTTTCTTT	CASSQDIGRGTEAFF
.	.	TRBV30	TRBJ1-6	TGTGCCTTAACCCTATCAAGCTCCTATAATTCACCCCTCCACTTT	CALTLSSSYNSPLHF
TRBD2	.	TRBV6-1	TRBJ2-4	TGTGCCAGCAGTGGGGAGGGGTTCGGGGCCAAAAACATTCAGTACTTC	CASSGEGFGAKNIQYF
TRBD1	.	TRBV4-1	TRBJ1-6	TGCGCCAGCAGCCAGGGTGGACAGGGGTTAGGTTCACCCCTCCACTTT	CASSQGGQGLGSPLHF
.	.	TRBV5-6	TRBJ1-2	TGTGCCAGCAGCTTTGCCGCTAATTCCTATGGCTACACCTTC	CASSFAANSYGYTF
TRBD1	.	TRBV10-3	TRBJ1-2	TGTGCCATCAGGGAAGGGGACAGGGGAGGCTACACCTTC	CAIREGDRGGYTF
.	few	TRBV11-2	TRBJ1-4	TGTGCCAGCAGCTTAAGTAAGGGGAGGAGTGAAAAACTGTTTTTT	CASSLSKGRSEKLFF
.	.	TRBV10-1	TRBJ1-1	TGCGCCAGCAGTAGGAACAGCAACACTGAAGCTTTCTTT	CASSRNSNTEAFF
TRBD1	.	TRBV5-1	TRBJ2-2	TGCGCCAGCAGCTTGGTGCCGATCTCCGGGACAGGGGCCGGGGAGCTGTTTTTT	CASSLVPISGTGAGELFF
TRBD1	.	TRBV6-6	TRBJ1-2	TGTGCCAGCAGCCCCGGGACAGCACATGGCTACACCTTC	CASSPGTAHGYTF
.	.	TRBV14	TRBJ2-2	TGTGCCAGCAGCCAAGACGTCGGGGAGCTGTTTTTT	CASSQDVGELFF
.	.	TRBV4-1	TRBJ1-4	TGCGCCAGCAGCCCAAGCGGGGAATCGTGGGAAAAACTGTTTTTT	CASSPSGESWEKLFF
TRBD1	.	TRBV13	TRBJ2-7	TGTGCCAGCAGCTTCGGACAGGGTCCCGAGCAGTACTTC	CASSFGQGPEQYF
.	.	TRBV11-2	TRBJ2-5	TGTGCCAGCAGCTTAGGGGAAAAAGAGACCCAGTACTTC	CASSLGEKETQYF
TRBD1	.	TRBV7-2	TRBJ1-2	TGTGCCAGCGCTCTTGGGTGGACAGGGGGGATTTTAAGCAGTGGCTACACCTTC	CASALGWTGGILSSGYTF
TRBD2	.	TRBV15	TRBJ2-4	TGTGCCACCAGCAGAGATAGGCGGGGGACGGGGCCAGTAGCCAAAAACATTCAGTACTTC	CATSRDRRGTGPVAKNIQYF
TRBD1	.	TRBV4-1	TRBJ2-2	TGCGCCAGCAGCCAAGATCACCGGACAGGGAAGGACGGGGAGCTGTTTTTT	CASSQDHRTGKDGELFF
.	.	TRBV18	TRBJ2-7	TGTGCCAGCTCACCAAGTCCCTGGGACACCTACGAGCAGTACTTC	CASSPSPWDTYEQYF